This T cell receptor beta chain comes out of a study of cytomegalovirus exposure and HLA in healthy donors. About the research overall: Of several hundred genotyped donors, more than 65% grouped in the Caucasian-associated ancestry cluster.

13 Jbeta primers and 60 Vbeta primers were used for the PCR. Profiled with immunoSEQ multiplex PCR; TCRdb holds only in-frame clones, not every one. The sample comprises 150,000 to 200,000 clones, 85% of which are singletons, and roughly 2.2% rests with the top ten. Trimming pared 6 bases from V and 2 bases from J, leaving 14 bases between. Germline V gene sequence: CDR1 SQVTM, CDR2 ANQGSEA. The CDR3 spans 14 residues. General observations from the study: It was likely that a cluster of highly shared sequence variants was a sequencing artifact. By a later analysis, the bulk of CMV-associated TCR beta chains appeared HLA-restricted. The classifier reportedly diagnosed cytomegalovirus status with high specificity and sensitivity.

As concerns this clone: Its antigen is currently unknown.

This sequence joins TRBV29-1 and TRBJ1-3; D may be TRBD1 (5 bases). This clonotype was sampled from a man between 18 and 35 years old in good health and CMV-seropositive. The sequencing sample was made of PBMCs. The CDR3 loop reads CSVSTGATGNTIYF. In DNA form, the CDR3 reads TGCAGCGTATCCACAGGAGCTACTGGAAACACCATATATTTT.